A single sample gave rise to the 10 T cell receptor beta chains below, sequenced in a study of blood T cells in healthy people across ages (dated by TCRdb to the mid-2010s). Libraries were built with 5' RACE. Sequenced on an Illumina HiSeq 2500. A second PCR of 7 to 11 cycles was performed with a sample-barcoded 5' primer and a J-beta primer mix. TCRdb passed the public sequencing reads through fastp at Q25 and MiXCR, retaining productive beta sequences. Rows merge per CDR3 protein into single entries with the most common DNA and genes. For this sample the table gives roughly 900,000 distinct CDR3 sequences, of which under 30% were detected only once. The ten most abundant clones make up 15% to 20% of the sample. Sequenced material: blood. The receptors were gathered from a woman over 75 in good health.

This clonotype came up a few times. V and J are TRBV4-1 and TRBJ2-1; no clear D. The germline gives CDR1 MGHRA, CDR2 YSYEKL. V was clipped by 0 bases and J by 7 bases, with 13 bases between them. The length of the CDR3 is 15 residues. The DNA for the CDR3 is TGCGCCAGCAGCCAAGATCGGGCCGTCGGGAATGAGCAGTTCTTC. The encoded protein is CASSQDRAVGNEQFF.

On this clonotype: A much larger clone sits a single nucleotide away, making a read error possible. The V and J genes are TRBV7-8 and TRBJ2-1, with TRBD2 identical over 8 bases. V trimming: 8 bases; J trimming: 7 bases; junction bases outside the gene matches: 16. Germline V gene lookup returns CDR1 SGHVS and CDR2 FQNEAQ. The CDR3 is 16 amino acids. The chain's CDR3 is CASGPNAGTSFNEQFF. In nucleotides, the CDR3 is TGTGCCAGCGGCCCAAACGCCGGGACTAGTTTTAATGAGCAGTTCTTC. Full variable domain (remainder filled in from reference TRBV7-8 and TRBJ2-1): GAGVSQSPRYKVAKRGQDVALRCDPISGHVSLFWYQQALGQGPEFLTYFQNEAQLDKSGLPSDRFFAERPEGSVSTLKIQRTQQEDSAVYLCASGPNAGTSFNEQFFGPGTRLTVL.

This sequence joins TRBV4-3 and TRBJ1-5; perhaps TRBD1 as D (5 bases). This CDR3 is 14 amino acids long. Trimming took off 2 bases at V and 6 bases at J, with 11 bases between the two ends. The germline gives CDR1 LGHNA, CDR2 YSLEER. CDR3 in amino acids: CASSQNLGGQPQHF. The CDR3 DNA sequence: TGCGCCAGCAGCCAAAATCTGGGGGGTCAGCCCCAGCATTTT.

This chain joins TRBV29-1 and TRBJ2-3; 7 bases align to TRBD2. This CDR3 has 14 residues. Germline V gene sequence: CDR1 SQVTM, CDR2 ANQGSEA. The trim removed 0 bases at V and 8 bases at J, leaving 8 bases unmatched. CDR3 DNA: TGCAGCGTTGAAGAGGGGCGGGAGTGGGTTACGCAGTATTTT. Translation: CSVEEGREWVTQYF.

With regard to this clonotype: One end of the junction varies from germline; a read error may be responsible. The chain combines TRBV5-1 with TRBJ2-2, with a weak D call TRBD2 (6 bases). Germline V CDR1 and CDR2: SGHRS, YFSETQ. This CDR3 spans 14 amino acids. CDR3 loop: CASSLSGVPGELFF. The CDR3 DNA sequence: TGCGCCAGCAGCTTGTCGGGGGTACCCGGTGAGCTGTTTTTT.

The chain couples TRBV6-6 to TRBJ1-5; 7 bases align to TRBD1. Trimming cost V 8 bases and J 4 bases; bases outside gene matches: 8. CDR3 length: 14 residues. Germline V gene data show CDR1 as MNHNY and CDR2 as SVGAGI (reference sequence). Here the CDR3 reads CASRMGQPNQPQHF. The CDR3 DNA reads as TGTGCCAGCCGTATGGGACAGCCGAATCAGCCCCAGCATTTT.

A word on this clonotype: This clone may be a read error of a much larger clone one base away. Here the CDR3 reads CASSPKGTGGLSNQPQHF. The DNA of the CDR3 is TGTGCCAGCTCACCAAAGGGGACAGGGGGCCTGTCCAATCAGCCCCAGCATTTT. The chain carries TRBV18 and TRBJ1-5, with 12 bases identical to TRBD1. CDR1 KGHSH and CDR2 LQKENI come from the germline V gene. The junction had 8 bases not matched to a gene; V was cut back by 2 bases and J by 3 bases. The CDR3 runs 18 residues.

As to this clonotype: A much larger clone is a single base away; this may be a read error. J is TRBJ2-7 and V is TRBV7-2; either TRBD1 or TRBD2 may fit D (5 bases each). V was trimmed by 3 bases and J by 7 bases, leaving 13 bases between them. The germline CDR1 and CDR2 sequences are SGHTA and FQGNSA. The CDR3 is 13 residues long. CDR3 DNA: TGTGCCAGCAGCTTCAGGGACGTCAATGAGCAGTACTTC. Translating gives CASSFRDVNEQYF.

This clonotype has at least ten counts. J is TRBJ2-3 and V is TRBV12-3 or TRBV12-4; D is unresolved. Between the trimmed V and J ends, which lost 5 bases and 7 bases, there was a span of 13 bases. CDR3 length: 13 residues. DNA for the CDR3: TGTGCCAGCAGTCTTCCCGCCTTCTATACGCAGTATTTT. This encodes CASSLPAFYTQYF.

This clonotype has at least ten counts. CDR3 residues: CASSEKRGKETQYF. CDR3 sequence (DNA): TGCGCCAGCAGTGAAAAGCGGGGGAAAGAGACCCAGTACTTC. The rearrangement links TRBV10-2 to TRBJ2-5, with TRBD2 matching 8 bases. Germline V gene lookup returns CDR1 WSHSY and CDR2 SAAADI. V shed 3 bases, J shed 3 bases, and the junction held 3 bases outside the gene matches. This CDR3 region has 14 residues.